The TCR beta chain described here comes from a study of blood T cells in healthy people across ages. With a J-beta primer mix and a sample-barcoded 5' primer, a second PCR ran roughly 7 to 11 cycles. One entry per CDR3 protein results from TCRdb running MiXCR on the 5' RACE reads. The data contain about 1.5 million distinct CDR3 sequences, around 42% of them seen just once; the ten biggest clones take up 7.9%. Overall study results and limits: Naive T cell percentage strongly correlated with TCR beta diversity.

Trimming pared 3 bases from V and 2 bases from J, leaving 13 bases between. The germline CDR1 and CDR2 sequences are SGHRS and YFSETQ. The CDR3 is made up of 15 amino acids. In regard to this clonotype: Its antigen remains unknown.

The sample was blood. The receptor was derived from a woman aged 18-29 years in good health. J is TRBJ2-3 and V is TRBV5-1, with D maybe TRBD2 (6 bases). The CDR3 region is CASSSGGGITDTQYF. The CDR3 DNA is TGCGCCAGCAGCTCTGGCGGCGGGATCACAGATACGCAGTATTTT.